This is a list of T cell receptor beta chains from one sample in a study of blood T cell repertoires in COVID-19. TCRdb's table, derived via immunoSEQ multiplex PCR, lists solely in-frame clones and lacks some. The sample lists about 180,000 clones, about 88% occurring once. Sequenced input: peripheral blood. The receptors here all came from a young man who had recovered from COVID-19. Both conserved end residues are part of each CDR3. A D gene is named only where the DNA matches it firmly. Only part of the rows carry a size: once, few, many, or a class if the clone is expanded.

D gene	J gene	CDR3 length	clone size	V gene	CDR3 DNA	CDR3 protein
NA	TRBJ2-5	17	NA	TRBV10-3	TGTGCCATCAGTGAGCCGAACCTGACTAGTCGCCAAGAGACCCAGTACTTC	CAISEPNLTSRQETQYF
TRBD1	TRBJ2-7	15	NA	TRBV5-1	TGCGCCAGCAGCATCACAGGGGGTAGCTCCTACGAGCAGTACTTC	CASSITGGSSYEQYF
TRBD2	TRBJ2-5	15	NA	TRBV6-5	TGTGCCAGCAGTCCCCAAGGACTAGCGTCGGAGACCCAGTACTTC	CASSPQGLASETQYF
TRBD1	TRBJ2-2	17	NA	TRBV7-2	TGTGCCAGCAGCTTGGGGGCCGGGACAGCGAACACCGGGGAGCTGTTTTTT	CASSLGAGTANTGELFF
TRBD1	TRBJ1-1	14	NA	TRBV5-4	TGTGCCAGCAGCAACCGGCAGGGGGACACTGAAGCTTTCTTT	CASSNRQGDTEAFF
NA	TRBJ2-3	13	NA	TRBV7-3	TGTGCCAGCAGCCCCCTCGGAGCAGATACGCAGTATTTT	CASSPLGADTQYF
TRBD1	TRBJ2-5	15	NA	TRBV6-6	TGTGCCAGCAGTTATTCAATGACAGGGCAAGAGACCCAGTACTTC	CASSYSMTGQETQYF
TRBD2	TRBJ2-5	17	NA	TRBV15	TGTGCCACCAGCGCCACCCTCGGACTAGCGGGATCAGAGACCCAGTACTTC	CATSATLGLAGSETQYF
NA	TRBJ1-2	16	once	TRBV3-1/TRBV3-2	TGTGCCAGCAGCCAAGATCTGGGGGGAGGCAACTATGGCTACACCTTC	CASSQDLGGGNYGYTF
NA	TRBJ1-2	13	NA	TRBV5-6	NA	CASSGGTVGIGTF
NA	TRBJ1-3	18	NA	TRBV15	TGTGCCACCAGCAGAGGCACGACTTGGAGGGTCTCTGGAAACACCATATATTTT	CATSRGTTWRVSGNTIYF
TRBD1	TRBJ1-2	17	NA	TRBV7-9	TGTGCCAGCAGCCCCTCGGGGACAGGGGGTAATACGTATGGCTACACCTTC	CASSPSGTGGNTYGYTF
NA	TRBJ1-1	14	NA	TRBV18	TGTGCCAGCTCACCCAAAGGACAGAACACTGAAGCTTTCTTT	CASSPKGQNTEAFF
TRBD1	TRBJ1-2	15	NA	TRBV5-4	TGTGCCAGCAGCTCTACCCGACAGGGATGGTCTGGCTACACCTTC	CASSSTRQGWSGYTF
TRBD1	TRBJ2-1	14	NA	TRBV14	TGTGCCACCCGGAATCTGGGGGACAGTCATGAGCAGTTCTTC	CATRNLGDSHEQFF
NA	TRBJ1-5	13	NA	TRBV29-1	TGCAGCGTGGGGGGTCATCCGGGGGAGCCCCAGCATTTT	CSVGGHPGEPQHF
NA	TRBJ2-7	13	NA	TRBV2	TGTGCCAGCAAAAATGGACAGCAGTACGAGCAGTACTTC	CASKNGQQYEQYF
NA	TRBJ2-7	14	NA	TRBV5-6	TGTGCCAGCAGCTTCTTAGGAGGGTTCTACGAGCAGTACTTC	CASSFLGGFYEQYF
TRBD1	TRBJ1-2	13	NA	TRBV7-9	TGTGCCAGCAGCTTAAGTCAGGGGGGAGGCTACACCTTC	CASSLSQGGGYTF
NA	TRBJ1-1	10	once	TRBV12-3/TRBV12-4	TGTGCCAGTAGCAACACTGAAGCTTTCTTT	CASSNTEAFF
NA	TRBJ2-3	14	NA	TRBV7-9	TGTGCCAGCAGCTTATCCCTTCCGACAGATACGCAGTATTTT	CASSLSLPTDTQYF
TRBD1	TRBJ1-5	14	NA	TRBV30	TGTGCCTGGAGTGTACAGGGGAGCAATCAGCCCCAGCATTTT	CAWSVQGSNQPQHF
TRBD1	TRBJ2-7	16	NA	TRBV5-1	TGCGCCAGCAGCTTGGATGTAGGACAGGGGGCTTACGAGCAGTACTTC	CASSLDVGQGAYEQYF
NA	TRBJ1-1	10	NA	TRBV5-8	TGTGCCAACCTGGCCCCCGAAGCTTTCTTT	CANLAPEAFF
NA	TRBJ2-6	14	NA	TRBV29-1	TGCAGCGTTGCCTTTACTTCTGGGGCCAACGTCCTGACTTTC	CSVAFTSGANVLTF
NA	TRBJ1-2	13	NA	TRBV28	TGTGCCAGCAGTGCAGGGGACGGGTATGGCTACACCTTC	CASSAGDGYGYTF
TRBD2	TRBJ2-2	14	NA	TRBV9	TGTGCCAGCAGCGTAGAGCGGGAAGGGTTTGAGCTGTTTTTT	CASSVEREGFELFF
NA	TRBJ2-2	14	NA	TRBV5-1	TGCGCCAGCTCGCGGGCCGAGAACACCGGGGAGCTGTTTTTT	CASSRAENTGELFF
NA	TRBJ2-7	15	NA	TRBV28	TGTGCCACCAACAGTTTATCGTCTCGGGGCTACGAGCAGTACTTC	CATNSLSSRGYEQYF
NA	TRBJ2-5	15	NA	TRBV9	TGTGCCAGCAGCGTAGCAGGGCAGGAGGGCGAGACCCAGTACTTC	CASSVAGQEGETQYF
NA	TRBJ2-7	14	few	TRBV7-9	TGTGCCAGCAGCCCCGGGGGAGGGGGGTACGAGCAGTACTTC	CASSPGGGGYEQYF
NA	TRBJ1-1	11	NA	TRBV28	TGTGCCATCCAGGTGAACACTGAAGCTTTCTTT	CAIQVNTEAFF
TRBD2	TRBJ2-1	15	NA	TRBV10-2	TGCGCCAGCAGGCGCGGGACTAGCGAAGGGAATGAGCAGTTCTTC	CASRRGTSEGNEQFF
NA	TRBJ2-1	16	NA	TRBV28	TGTGCCAGCAGGGTGGGGGGAAGACCCCCGGTAGGTGAGCAGTTCTTC	CASRVGGRPPVGEQFF
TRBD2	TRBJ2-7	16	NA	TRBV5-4	TGTGCCAGCAGCTCCTTGGGACTAGCGGGAACGGGCGAGCAGTACTTC	CASSSLGLAGTGEQYF
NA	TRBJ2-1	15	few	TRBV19	TGTGCCAGTAGTCCCCAGGGCAGGACCTACAATGAGCAGTTCTTC	CASSPQGRTYNEQFF
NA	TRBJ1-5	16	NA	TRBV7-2	TGTGCCAGCAGCTTAGGGGAGAACAGAGGGAATCAGCCCCAGCATTTT	CASSLGENRGNQPQHF
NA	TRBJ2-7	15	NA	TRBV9	TGTGCCAGCAGCGTAGATCTAGGAATCTCCTACGAGCAGTACTTC	CASSVDLGISYEQYF
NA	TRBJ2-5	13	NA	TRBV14	TGTGCCAGCAGCCAAGCCATCCAAGAGACCCAGTACTTC	CASSQAIQETQYF
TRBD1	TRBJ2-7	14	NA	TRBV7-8	TGTGCCAGCAGCTTTGGGACAGGGCCTTACGAGCAGTACTTC	CASSFGTGPYEQYF
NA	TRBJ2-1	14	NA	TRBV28	TGTGCCAGCAGATATACAGGAGAGTACAATGAGCAGTTCTTC	CASRYTGEYNEQFF
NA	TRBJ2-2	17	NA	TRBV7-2	TGTGCCAGCAGCCCCCAGATGGGCAGGGCGAACACCGGGGAGCTGTTTTTT	CASSPQMGRANTGELFF
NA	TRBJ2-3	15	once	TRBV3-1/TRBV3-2	TGTGCCAGCAGCCCCCTGGGACTTAGCACAGATACGCAGTATTTT	CASSPLGLSTDTQYF
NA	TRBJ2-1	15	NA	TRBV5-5	TGTGCCAGCATCCCTCAAACGAGCTCCTACAATGAGCAGTTCTTC	CASIPQTSSYNEQFF
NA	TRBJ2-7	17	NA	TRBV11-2	TGTGCCAGCAGCTTAGTTTCTCGCGGGCCCTCCTCCTACGAGCAGTACTTC	CASSLVSRGPSSYEQYF
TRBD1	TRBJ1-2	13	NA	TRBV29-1	TGCAGCGTTGAAAGGGACAGGGGGCGCGGCTACACCTTC	CSVERDRGRGYTF
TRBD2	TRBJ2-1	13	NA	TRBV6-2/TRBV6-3	TGTGCCAGCAGTTATGGCGGGAGGGTTGAGCAGTTCTTC	CASSYGGRVEQFF
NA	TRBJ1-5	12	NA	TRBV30	TGTGCCTGGAGTCGGGATAATCAGCCCCAGCATTTT	CAWSRDNQPQHF
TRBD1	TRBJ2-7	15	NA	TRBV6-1	TGTGCCAGCAGTGAGGACAGGACGTACCCCCTCGAGCAGTACTTC	CASSEDRTYPLEQYF
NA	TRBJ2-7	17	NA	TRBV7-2	TGTGCCAGCAGCTTAGAAGAACGCAGGGCCCTAGCGTACGAGCAGTACTTC	CASSLEERRALAYEQYF
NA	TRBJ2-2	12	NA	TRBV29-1	TGCAGCGTTGTTCGGGGTGCCGGGGAGCTGTTTTTT	CSVVRGAGELFF
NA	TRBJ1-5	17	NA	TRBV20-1	TGCAGTGCTAGTTGGAGGGATCTAAGTACTGGCAATCAGCCCCAGCATTTT	CSASWRDLSTGNQPQHF
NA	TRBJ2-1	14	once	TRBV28	TGTGCCAGCAGTCTCGGACATAAGGACAATGAGCAGTTCTTC	CASSLGHKDNEQFF